A selection of T cell receptor beta chains follows, all from one sample in a study of identical twins. TCRdb reanalysed the 5' RACE reads using MiXCR and keeps one entry per CDR3 protein. This sample has about 550,000 distinct CDR3 sequences, with 20% to 25% found just once. These sequences were also reported in another study, on yellow fever vaccine responses in identical twins.

The sample was CD4+ T cells sorted from blood. The source of these receptors is a woman younger than 35 in good health. Each CDR3 is given with its conserved first and last residue.

>TRBV20-1|TRBJ2-7
CSARDLTGPSYEQYF
>TRBV28|TRBJ2-7
CASRPGQGLLYEQYF
>TRBV5-1|TRBJ2-1
CASSRDRLEQFF
>TRBV12-3/TRBV12-4|TRBJ2-2
CASSPNRDNGELFF
>TRBV18|TRBJ2-1
CATVARGGNEQFF
>TRBV4-2|TRBJ2-1
CASSQEPSGYNEQFF
>TRBV7-9|TRBJ2-3
CASSAALGGDTQYF
>TRBV9|TRBJ2-1
CASGGGAVNEQFF
>TRBV5-1|TRBJ1-1
CASSLEAWNTEAFF
>TRBV7-2|TRBJ1-2
CASSLDLPYGYTF
>TRBV20-1|TRBJ2-3
CSATTSTSSSARGQYF
>TRBV12-3/TRBV12-4|TRBJ1-2
CASSFRVYGYTF
>TRBV28|TRBJ2-5
CASSLGTSGRALETQYF
>TRBV25-1|TRBJ2-1
CASSEYRGDGNEQFF
>TRBV5-1|TRBJ1-1
CASSLAEQMNTEAFF
>TRBV3-1|TRBJ2-4
CASSQAGLAVNIQYF
>TRBV12-3/TRBV12-4|TRBJ2-2
CASSRGLFF
>TRBV7-9|TRBJ2-2
CASSLSRTGELFF
>TRBV12-3/TRBV12-4|TRBJ1-1
CASSLARGIGTEAFF
>TRBV6-5|TRBJ2-6
CASSYGTGQSGANVLTF
>TRBV5-1|TRBJ2-3
CASSRPGADTQYF
>TRBV28|TRBJ2-1
CASSSLDRGPGGYNEQFF
>TRBV20-1|TRBJ2-2
CSARDLVAGNPGELFF
>TRBV7-8|TRBJ1-2
CASSPGPGNYGYTF
>TRBV24-1|TRBJ2-1
CATGRLGAVNEQFF
>TRBV10-2|TRBJ2-1
CASSEIMSGAPNEQFF
>TRBV5-1|TRBJ2-3
CASSLGTFSTDTQYF
>TRBV5-1|TRBJ2-1
CASSLGLDYNEQFF
>TRBV25-1|TRBJ1-2
CASSNTWGYTF
>TRBV18|TRBJ1-6
CASSLDDSYNSPLHF
>TRBV18|TRBJ1-4
CASSPPTGANEKLFF
>TRBV13|TRBJ2-7
CASSLASSGMSYEQYF
>TRBV2|TRBJ2-7
CASKAGGPDEQYF
>TRBV7-3|TRBJ2-3
CASSFGGNTDTQYF
>TRBV21-1|TRBJ2-7
CASRLAARGNEQYF
>TRBV24-1|TRBJ2-3
CATSEESGTDTQYF
>TRBV20-1|TRBJ1-2
CSAYPGQSNYGYTF
>TRBV6-5|TRBJ1-1
CASSYSMGVNTEAFF
>TRBV7-8|TRBJ2-3
CASSLGRGSTDTQYF
>TRBV29-1|TRBJ1-6
CSVQVLDSPLHF
>TRBV20-1|TRBJ1-2
CSARVWRQEEGGYTF
>TRBV9|TRBJ2-3
CASSPRGGWSTDTQYF
>TRBV20-1|TRBJ2-2
CSAETGHHTGELFF
>TRBV18|TRBJ2-1
CASWGGSSYNEQFF